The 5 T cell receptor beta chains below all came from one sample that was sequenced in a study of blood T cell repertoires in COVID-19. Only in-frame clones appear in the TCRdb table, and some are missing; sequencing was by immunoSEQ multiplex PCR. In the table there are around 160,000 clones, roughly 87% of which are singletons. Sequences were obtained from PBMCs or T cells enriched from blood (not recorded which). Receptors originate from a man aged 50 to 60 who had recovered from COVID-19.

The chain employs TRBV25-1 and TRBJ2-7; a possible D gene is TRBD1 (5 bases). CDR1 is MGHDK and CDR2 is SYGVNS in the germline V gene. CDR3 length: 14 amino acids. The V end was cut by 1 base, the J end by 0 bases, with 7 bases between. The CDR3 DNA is TGTGCCAGCAGTGAATTGGGGCCCTCCTACGAGCAGTACTTC. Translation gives CASSELGPSYEQYF.

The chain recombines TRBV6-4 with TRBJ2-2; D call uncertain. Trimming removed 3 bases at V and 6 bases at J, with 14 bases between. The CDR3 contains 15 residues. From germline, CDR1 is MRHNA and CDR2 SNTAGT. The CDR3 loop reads CASSDLLGEPGELFF. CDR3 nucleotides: TGTGCCAGCAGTGATCTCCTAGGTGAGCCCGGGGAGCTGTTTTTT.

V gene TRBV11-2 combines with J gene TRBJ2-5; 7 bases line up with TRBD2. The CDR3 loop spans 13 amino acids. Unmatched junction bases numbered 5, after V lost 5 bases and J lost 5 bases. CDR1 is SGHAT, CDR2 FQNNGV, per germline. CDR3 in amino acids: CASSGGLGETQYF. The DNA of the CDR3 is TGTGCCAGCAGCGGAGGACTAGGGGAGACCCAGTACTTC.

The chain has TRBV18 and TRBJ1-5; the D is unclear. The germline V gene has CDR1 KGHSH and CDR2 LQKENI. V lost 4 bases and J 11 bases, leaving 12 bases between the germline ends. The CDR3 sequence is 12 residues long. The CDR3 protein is CASSLGEGSQHF. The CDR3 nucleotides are TGTGCCAGCTCACTGGGAGAAGGATCCCAGCATTTT.

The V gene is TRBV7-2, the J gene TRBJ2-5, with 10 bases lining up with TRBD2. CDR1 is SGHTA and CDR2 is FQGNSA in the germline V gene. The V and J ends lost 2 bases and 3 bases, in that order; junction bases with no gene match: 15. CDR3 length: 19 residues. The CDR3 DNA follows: TGTGCCAGCAGCTTATTGGGGACTAGCGTGGGCATTGGGAAAGAGACCCAGTACTTC. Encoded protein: CASSLLGTSVGIGKETQYF.